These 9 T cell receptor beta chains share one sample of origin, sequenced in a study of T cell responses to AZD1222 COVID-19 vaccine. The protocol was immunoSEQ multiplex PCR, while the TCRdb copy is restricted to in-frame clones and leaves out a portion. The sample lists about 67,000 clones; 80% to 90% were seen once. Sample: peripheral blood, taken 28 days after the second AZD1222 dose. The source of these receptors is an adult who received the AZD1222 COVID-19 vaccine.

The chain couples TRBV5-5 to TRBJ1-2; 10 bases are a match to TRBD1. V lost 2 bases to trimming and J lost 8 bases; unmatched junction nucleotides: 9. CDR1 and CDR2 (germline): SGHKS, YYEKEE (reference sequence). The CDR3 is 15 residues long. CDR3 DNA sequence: TGTGCCAGCAGCTTTGACGGGACAGGGGCGAGGGGCTACACCTTC. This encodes CASSFDGTGARGYTF.

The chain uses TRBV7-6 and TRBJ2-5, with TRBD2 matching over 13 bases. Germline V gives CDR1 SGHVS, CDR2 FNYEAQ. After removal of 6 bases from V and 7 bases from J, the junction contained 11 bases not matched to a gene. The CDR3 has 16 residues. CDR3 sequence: CASSRGLAGAEGTQYF. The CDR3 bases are TGTGCCAGCAGTCGAGGACTAGCGGGGGCCGAAGGGACCCAGTACTTC.

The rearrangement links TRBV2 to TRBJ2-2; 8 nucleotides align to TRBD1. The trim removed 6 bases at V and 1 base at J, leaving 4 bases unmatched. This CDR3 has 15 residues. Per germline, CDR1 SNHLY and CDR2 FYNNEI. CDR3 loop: CASRPGTGNTGELFF. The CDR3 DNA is TGTGCCAGCAGACCTGGGACAGGGAACACCGGGGAGCTGTTTTTT. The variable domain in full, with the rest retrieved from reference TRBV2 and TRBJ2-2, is EPEVTQTPSHQVTQMGQEVILRCVPISNHLYFYWYRQILGQKVEFLVSFYNNEISEKSEIFDDQFSVERPDGSNFTLKIRSTKLEDSAMYFCASRPGTGNTGELFFGEGSRLTVL.

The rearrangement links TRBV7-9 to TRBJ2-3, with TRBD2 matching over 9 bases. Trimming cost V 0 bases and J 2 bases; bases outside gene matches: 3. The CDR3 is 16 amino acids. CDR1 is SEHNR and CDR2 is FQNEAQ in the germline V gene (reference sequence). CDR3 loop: CASSLAAGGNTDTQYF. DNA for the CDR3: TGTGCCAGCAGCTTAGCGGCGGGGGGGAACACAGATACGCAGTATTTT.

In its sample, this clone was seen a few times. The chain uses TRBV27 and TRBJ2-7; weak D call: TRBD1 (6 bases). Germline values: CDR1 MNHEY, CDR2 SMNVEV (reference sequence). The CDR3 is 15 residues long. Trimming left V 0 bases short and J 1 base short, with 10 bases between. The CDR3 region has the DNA TGTGCCAGCAGTTTATCACAAACAGGGTCCTACGAGCAGTACTTC. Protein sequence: CASSLSQTGSYEQYF.

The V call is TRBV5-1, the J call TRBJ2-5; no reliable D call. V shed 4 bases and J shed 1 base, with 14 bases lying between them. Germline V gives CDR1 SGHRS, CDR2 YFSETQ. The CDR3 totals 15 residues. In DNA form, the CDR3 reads TGCGCCAGCAGCGACGGATGGCCAGTCCAAGAGACCCAGTACTTC. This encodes CASSDGWPVQETQYF.

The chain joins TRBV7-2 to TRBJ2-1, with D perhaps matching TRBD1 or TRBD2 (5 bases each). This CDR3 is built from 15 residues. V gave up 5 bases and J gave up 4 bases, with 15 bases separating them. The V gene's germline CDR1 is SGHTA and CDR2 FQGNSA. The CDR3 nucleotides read TGTGCCAGCAGCACCCTAAACGGGGCTTACAATGAGCAGTTCTTC. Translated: CASSTLNGAYNEQFF.

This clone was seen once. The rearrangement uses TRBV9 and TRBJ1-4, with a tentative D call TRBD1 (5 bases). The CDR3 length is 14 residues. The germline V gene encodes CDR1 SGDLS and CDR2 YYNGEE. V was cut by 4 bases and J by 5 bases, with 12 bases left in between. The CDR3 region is CASSPGTVNEKLFF. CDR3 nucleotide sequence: TGTGCCAGCAGCCCCGGGACGGTGAATGAAAAACTGTTTTTT.

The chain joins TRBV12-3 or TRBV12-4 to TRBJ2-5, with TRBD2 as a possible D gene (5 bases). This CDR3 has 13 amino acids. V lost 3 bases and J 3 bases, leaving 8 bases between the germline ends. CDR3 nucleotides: TGTGCCAGCAGTTTTCGGGGTGAAGAGACCCAGTACTTC. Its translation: CASSFRGEETQYF.